This TCR beta chain was documented in a study of shared clonotypes between healthy human individuals. Study-wide context: Donors had three CD4 naive, three CD4 memory, two CD8 naive and one CD8 memory plate apiece.

The CDR3 covers 20 residues. V shed 4 bases and J 6 bases; nucleotides not matched to a gene: 25. In germline, CDR1 is GTSNPN, CDR2 SVGIG (reference sequence). Here immunoSEQ multiplex PCR was the method, and the copy in TCRdb shows in-frame clones only, minus some. The sample records over a million clones, about four fifths being singletons. Donors, healthy HIV-negative adults, lacked recent acute infections or vaccinations. Partitioning of CD4+ cells yielded a CD45RA+ naive subset and a CD45RA-negative memory subset. This sequence joins TRBV30 and TRBJ2-3; 10 bases are a match to TRBD2. Material: memory CD4+ T cells from PBMCs. The subset denotes: CD45RA-negative fraction. This clonotype was obtained from a man aged 18-30 years in good health. Some clones in this sample may be carry-over from other donors' samples. CDR3 residues: CAWTPRRASGSWRTPDTQYF. The CDR3 coding sequence is TGTGCCTGGACTCCCCGGAGGGCTAGCGGGAGTTGGAGAACTCCGGATACGCAGTATTTT.